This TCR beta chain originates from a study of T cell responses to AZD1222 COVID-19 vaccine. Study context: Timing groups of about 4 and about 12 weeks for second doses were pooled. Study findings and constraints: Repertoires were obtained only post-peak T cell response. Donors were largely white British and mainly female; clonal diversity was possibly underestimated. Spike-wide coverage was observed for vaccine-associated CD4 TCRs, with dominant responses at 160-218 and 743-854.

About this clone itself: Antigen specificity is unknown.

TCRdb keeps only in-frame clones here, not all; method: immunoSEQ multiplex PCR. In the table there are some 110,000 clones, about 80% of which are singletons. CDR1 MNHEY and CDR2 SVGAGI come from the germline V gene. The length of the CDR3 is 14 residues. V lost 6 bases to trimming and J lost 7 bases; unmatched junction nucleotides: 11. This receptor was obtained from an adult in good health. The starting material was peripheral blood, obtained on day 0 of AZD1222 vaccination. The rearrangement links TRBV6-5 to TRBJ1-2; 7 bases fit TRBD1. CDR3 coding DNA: TGTGCCAGCAGGGGATCCGACAGGGCTCGTGGCTACACCTTC. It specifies CASRGSDRARGYTF.